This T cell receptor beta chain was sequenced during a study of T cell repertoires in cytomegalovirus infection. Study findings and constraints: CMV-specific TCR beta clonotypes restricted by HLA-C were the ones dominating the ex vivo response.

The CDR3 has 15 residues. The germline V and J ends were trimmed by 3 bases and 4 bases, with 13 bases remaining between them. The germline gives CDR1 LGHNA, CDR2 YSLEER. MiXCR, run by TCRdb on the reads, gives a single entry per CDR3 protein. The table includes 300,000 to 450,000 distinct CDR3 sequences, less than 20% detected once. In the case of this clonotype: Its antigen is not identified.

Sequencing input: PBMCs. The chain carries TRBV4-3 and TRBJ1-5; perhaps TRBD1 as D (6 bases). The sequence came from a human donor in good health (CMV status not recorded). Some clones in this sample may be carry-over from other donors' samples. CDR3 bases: TGCGCCAGCAGCCACTGGAAAGGGGGGAATCAGCCCCAGCATTTT. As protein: CASSHWKGGNQPQHF.